Listed below are T cell receptor beta chains from one sample, sequenced in a study of shared clonotypes between healthy human individuals. The data were produced by immunoSEQ multiplex PCR, yet TCRdb's version contains in-frame clones alone and is incomplete. Of over 1.4 million clones in the sample, roughly 95% are singletons; the top ten hold over 1%. The sequencing sample was made of naive CD4+ T cells sorted from blood. The source of these receptors is a man aged 25-45 years in good health. Each CDR3 is given without its conserved first and last residue. The listing skips clone size in some rows; elsewhere it reads once, few, many or a size class.

J,size,V,CDR3
TRBJ1-5,-,TRBV6-6,ASSYRPPGRNQPQH
TRBJ2-1,once,TRBV7-3,ASSRTSGNYNEQF
TRBJ2-3,-,TRBV13,ASSRGGGSPQDTQY
TRBJ2-1,-,TRBV5-1,ASSLRVNHNEQF
TRBJ2-6,-,TRBV6-1,ASSEATGRLVSGANVLT
TRBJ1-2,-,TRBV27,ASSPIPGGTVPYGYT
TRBJ1-1,-,TRBV28,ASSLSTGKNTEAF
TRBJ2-1,-,TRBV20-1,SARRAPREF
TRBJ2-3,-,TRBV7-9,ASSLGWADTQY
TRBJ1-5,-,TRBV28,ASSLIGQPQH
TRBJ2-7,-,TRBV5-1,ASRSGTGGTEQY
TRBJ2-1,-,TRBV5-4,ASSLELAGGFYNEQF